This passage covers 29 T cell receptor beta chains from one sample sequenced in a study of beta chain features in type 1 diabetes. The investigators reverse transcribed all of the isolated RNA, so they sequenced expressed TCRB transcripts. Libraries were prepared by immunoSEQ multiplex PCR; TCRdb keeps only in-frame clonotypes and omits some of them. The data hold nearly 250,000 clones, with 11% to 15% observed a single time. Material: naive CD4+ T cells from blood. Receptors were obtained from a middle-aged woman in good health.

With regard to this clone: The same CDR3 can be traced to other DNA sequences in this sample. CDR3 sequence (DNA): TGCGCCAGCAGCTCGGGGGGTCAAGAGACCCAGTACTTC. Protein: CASSSGGQETQYF. This sequence joins TRBV5-1 and TRBJ2-5; 7 positions agree with TRBD2. This CDR3 is built from 13 residues. Germline CDR1 SGHRS, CDR2 YFSETQ. The V and J ends lost 3 bases and 2 bases, in that order; junction bases with no gene match: 1.

This clone was seen a few times. This chain connects TRBV5-1 to TRBJ1-1, with 12 bases identical to TRBD1. Unmatched junction bases numbered 16, after V lost 1 base and J lost 3 bases. This CDR3 has 20 amino acids. Germline CDR1 reads SGHRS; CDR2 reads YFSETQ. The CDR3: CASSLKGTGGRGGKDTEAFF. Written as DNA, the CDR3 is TGCGCCAGCAGCTTGAAGGGGACAGGGGGCCGTGGTGGGAAGGACACTGAAGCTTTCTTT.

This clone appeared many times. The rearrangement links TRBV18 to TRBJ1-2, with 7 bases lining up with TRBD1. The V gene's germline CDR1 is KGHSH and CDR2 LQKENI. The V and J ends lost 3 bases and 7 bases, in that order; junction bases with no gene match: 5. CDR3 length: 13 amino acids. CDR3 amino acids: CASSPPGTAGYTF. CDR3 coding DNA: TGTGCCAGCTCACCTCCCGGGACAGCTGGCTACACCTTC.

This clone was detected ten times or more. The chain uses TRBV7-9 and TRBJ2-5; unclear D gene. This CDR3 region has 13 residues. Trimming pared 5 bases from V and 2 bases from J, leaving 9 bases between. CDR1 SEHNR and CDR2 FQNEAQ come from the germline V gene (reference sequence). The CDR3 region is CASSPTPQETQYF. In nucleotides, the CDR3 is TGTGCCAGCAGCCCGACTCCACAAGAGACCCAGTACTTC.

This clone was counted once. V is TRBV6-5 and J is TRBJ2-1; 7 nucleotides agree with TRBD1. CDR3 length: 15 residues. V lost 10 bases to trimming and J lost 6 bases; unmatched junction nucleotides: 15. CDR1 and CDR2 (germline): MNHEY, SVGAGI. The CDR3 reads CATNTRNRGSNEQFF. The CDR3 region has the DNA TGTGCCACCAATACCCGGAACAGGGGTTCCAATGAGCAGTTCTTC.

The CDR3 coding sequence is TGTGCCAGCAGCCGCGGGGGAGAGCAGTACTTC. Amino acids: CASSRGGEQYF. The rearrangement links TRBV5-6 to TRBJ2-5; 7 bases map to TRBD2. Germline lookup yields CDR1 SGHDT and CDR2 YYEEEE. CDR3 length: 11 residues. Losses at the gene ends were 4 bases for V and 11 bases for J; bases not matched to a gene: 5.

The chain joins TRBV6-5 to TRBJ1-3, with a weak D call TRBD1 (6 bases). Germline V gene lookup returns CDR1 MNHEY and CDR2 SVGAGI. The CDR3 is 14 residues long. V was clipped by 6 bases and J by 3 bases, with 12 bases between them. The CDR3 sequence is CASRLGQLGNTIYF. Here the CDR3 DNA reads TGTGCCAGCAGACTCGGACAGCTTGGAAACACCATATATTTT.

V usage is TRBV2 and J usage is TRBJ1-4; D is unresolved. V was cut by 5 bases and J by 13 bases, with 17 bases left in between. CDR1 and CDR2 (germline): SNHLY, FYNNEI. This CDR3 region has 13 residues. For the CDR3, the DNA is TGTGCCAGCAGTTCTGAGGGCAGGTCAGCACTGTTTTTT. This encodes CASSSEGRSALFF.

Only a few counts were recorded for this clone. The chain joins TRBV19 to TRBJ1-2, with 7 bases identical to TRBD1. J gave up 8 bases and V 8 bases, and 17 bases lay outside the gene matches. The germline V gene has CDR1 LNHDA and CDR2 SQIVND (reference sequence). The CDR3 runs 15 residues. The CDR3 coding sequence is TGTGCCAGTCTGGACGGGACAGCACCCACACGAGGCTACACCTTC. Translating gives CASLDGTAPTRGYTF.

Only a few counts were recorded for this clone. The chain carries TRBV7-8 and TRBJ2-7, with TRBD1 matching over 8 bases. The CDR3 spans 14 residues. Germline-derived CDR1 and CDR2 are SGHVS and FQNEAQ. V lost 5 bases and J lost 6; bases outside the gene matches: 9. Here the CDR3 reads CASSLDRDLGEQYF. The CDR3 bases are TGTGCCAGCAGCCTGGACAGGGATCTGGGCGAGCAGTACTTC.

The rearrangement links TRBV19 to TRBJ2-2; TRBD1 aligns across 7 bases. Germline CDR1 reads LNHDA; CDR2 reads SQIVND (reference sequence). The CDR3 spans 14 residues. Trimming removed 5 bases from V and 6 bases from J; junction bases left unmatched: 6. The CDR3 nucleotides are TGTGCCAGTAGTCGAACAGGGGTTCCCGGGGAGCTGTTTTTT. Protein sequence: CASSRTGVPGELFF.

There are a few counts of this clone. The chain links TRBV5-1 to TRBJ2-5; 12 positions match TRBD2. V was pared by 0 bases and J by 5 bases, with 2 bases of the junction left unmatched. The CDR3 loop spans 15 amino acids. In germline, CDR1 is SGHRS, CDR2 YFSETQ. For the CDR3, the DNA is TGCGCCAGCAGCTTGGCCGGGACTAGCGGGGAGACCCAGTACTTC. Amino acid sequence: CASSLAGTSGETQYF.

This clone turned up a few times. The V and J genes are TRBV21-1 and TRBJ2-1; the DNA was not used to check the table's D call, TRBD2. TRBV21-1 is an annotated pseudogene. The CDR3 is 15 residues long. Written as DNA, the CDR3 is TGTGCCAGCCCCCGTCGGCGGGTCTCTTCCAATGAGCAGTTCTTC. Its translation is CASPRRRVSSNEQFF.

This clone was counted between two and nine times. The chain combines TRBV18 with TRBJ2-7, with unresolved D. There are 12 residues in the CDR3. Trimming removed 6 bases from V and 3 bases from J, with 9 bases in between. The germline gives CDR1 KGHSH, CDR2 LQKENI. The CDR3 loop reads CASSPVRYEQYF. In DNA form, the CDR3 reads TGTGCCAGCTCCCCCGTCCGCTACGAGCAGTACTTC.

V usage is TRBV5-1 and J usage is TRBJ2-1, with D maybe TRBD2 (7 bases). The germline V gene encodes CDR1 SGHRS and CDR2 YFSETQ. Trimming removed 0 bases from V and 7 bases from J, with 14 bases in between. The CDR3 totals 15 residues. CDR3 DNA: TGCGCCAGCAGCTTGGTGGTCGGGGGGCTAAATGAGCAGTTCTTC. Amino acids: CASSLVVGGLNEQFF.

This clone was counted only a few times. The genes are TRBV9 and TRBJ2-3, with 7 bases matching TRBD2. V lost 0 bases and J lost 4; bases outside the gene matches: 5. In germline, CDR1 is SGDLS, CDR2 YYNGEE. The CDR3 runs to 15 residues. Here the CDR3 reads CASSVAAGSPDTQYF. For the CDR3, the DNA is TGTGCCAGCAGCGTAGCAGCGGGGAGCCCAGATACGCAGTATTTT.

In its sample, this clone was seen a few times. The chain employs TRBV23-1 and TRBJ2-2; TRBD1 aligns across 10 bases. TRBV23-1 counts as an open reading frame of uncertain function. V lost 6 bases, J lost 0 bases, and 7 bases stayed unmatched. This CDR3 spans 17 amino acids. The DNA of the CDR3 is TGCGCCAGCAGACTAAGACAGGGGGCCGCGAACACCGGGGAGCTGTTTTTT. Translating gives CASRLRQGAANTGELFF.

This clone showed up just a few times. The rearrangement links TRBV27 to TRBJ2-7; TRBD2 matches at 9 bases. The CDR3 contains 15 residues. The J segment lost 3 bases and the V segment lost 3 bases, leaving 6 bases of the junction unmatched. CDR1 MNHEY and CDR2 SMNVEV come from the germline V gene (reference sequence). CDR3 protein: CASSFSAGGNYEQYF. The CDR3 bases are TGTGCCAGCAGTTTTTCTGCGGGGGGGAACTACGAGCAGTACTTC.

The chain recombines TRBV12-5 with TRBJ1-1; D remains unclear. V lost 5 bases to trimming and J lost 0 bases, with 7 bases between them. The germline V gene has CDR1 LGHNT and CDR2 FRNRAP. This CDR3 has 13 amino acids. For the CDR3, the DNA is TGTGCTAGTGGTCGTGCGATGAACACTGAAGCTTTCTTT. This sequence encodes CASGRAMNTEAFF. Full variable domain (remainder filled in from reference TRBV12-5 and TRBJ1-1): DARVTQTPRHKVTEMGQEVTMRCQPILGHNTVFWYRQTMMQGLELLAYFRNRAPLDDSGMPKDRFSAEMPDATLATLKIQPSEPRDSAVYFCASGRAMNTEAFFGQGTRLTVV.

The genes are TRBV29-1 and TRBJ2-5; 10 bases match TRBD2. The DNA matches TRBJ2-7 better at its end, which makes the J call doubtful. This CDR3 has 15 amino acids. The germline V gene encodes CDR1 SQVTM and CDR2 ANQGSEA. Here the CDR3 reads CSVEEGLAMRNEQYF. CDR3 nucleotide sequence: TGCAGCGTTGAAGAGGGACTAGCGATGAGGAACGAGCAGTACTTC.

This chain uses TRBV11-3 with TRBJ2-2, with 9 positions matching TRBD1. Germline CDR1 reads SGHNT; CDR2 reads YENEEA. CDR3 length: 15 residues. The V segment lost 5 bases and the J segment 5 bases; nucleotides outside the gene matches: 6. The CDR3 DNA reads TGTGCCAGCAGCGCCGGGACAGGGTCGACCGGGGAGCTGTTTTTT. Translation: CASSAGTGSTGELFF.

The chain links TRBV19 to TRBJ2-2, with 10 positions matching TRBD2. This CDR3 contains 17 residues. V was clipped by 3 bases and J by 2 bases; unmatched bases: 6. Per germline, CDR1 LNHDA and CDR2 SQIVND (reference sequence). The CDR3, as DNA: TGTGCCAGTAGTATGCCCAGCGGGGGGGCTAACACCGGGGAGCTGTTTTTT. The encoded protein is CASSMPSGGANTGELFF.

The V and J genes are TRBV18 and TRBJ2-7, with D tentatively TRBD2 (6 bases). Germline CDR1 reads KGHSH; CDR2 reads LQKENI. The CDR3 loop spans 15 amino acids. Trimming cost V 2 bases and J 1 base, with 12 bases left between them. CDR3 loop: CASSPEGGESYEQYF. The DNA of the CDR3 is TGTGCCAGCTCACCAGAAGGCGGGGAATCCTACGAGCAGTACTTC.

A few counts support this clone. V is TRBV7-2 and J is TRBJ2-3; TRBD1 agrees at 9 bases. J was trimmed by 2 bases and V by 1 base; bases with no gene match: 13. The CDR3 is 19 residues long. In germline, CDR1 is SGHTA, CDR2 FQGNSA. CDR3 in DNA: TGTGCCAGCAGCTTAGATTGGGCCCATGACAGGGGGTTCACAGATACGCAGTATTTT. It codes for CASSLDWAHDRGFTDTQYF. The full variable domain, in which reference TRBV7-2 and TRBJ2-3 provide the parts outside the CDR3, is GAGVSQSPSNKVTEKGKDVELRCDPISGHTALYWYRQSLGQGLEFLIYFQGNSAPDKSGLPSDRFSAERTGGSVSTLTIQRTQQEDSAVYLCASSLDWAHDRGFTDTQYFGPGTRLTVL.

The table lists this clone with a few counts. The rearrangement joins TRBV7-9 to TRBJ1-1; D call uncertain. Trimming took off 6 bases at V and 7 bases at J, with 6 bases between the two ends. This CDR3 contains 10 residues. Germline CDR1 is SEHNR and CDR2 is FQNEAQ (reference sequence). The CDR3 region has the DNA TGTGCCAGCAGTGAACTTGAAGCTTTCTTT. It is translated as CASSELEAFF.

This clone was counted only a few times. The chain recombines TRBV28 with TRBJ2-5; 9 nucleotides match TRBD1. Germline CDR1 is MDHEN and CDR2 is SYDVKM. J lost 3 bases, V lost 3 bases, and 2 bases had no gene match. The CDR3 contains 14 residues. The CDR3 region is CASSFWTGEETQYF. In nucleotides, the CDR3 is TGTGCCAGCAGTTTTTGGACAGGGGAAGAGACCCAGTACTTC.

This chain links TRBV6-5 with TRBJ2-7; TRBD1 matches 11 bases. The CDR3 contains 15 residues. Trimming at V came to 6 bases and at J to 2 bases, leaving 6 bases not matched to a gene. Germline V gene sequence: CDR1 MNHEY, CDR2 SVGAGI. As DNA, the CDR3 is TGTGCCAGCAGGACCGGACAGGGGGCGACCTACGAGCAGTACTTC. Protein sequence: CASRTGQGATYEQYF.

This clone was recorded a few times. The sample has other DNA sequences that encode this CDR3 too. The V gene is TRBV6-5, the J gene TRBJ2-7; 8 nucleotides line up with TRBD1. J lost 2 bases, V lost 0 bases, and 3 bases had no gene match. The CDR3 is 15 residues long. Looked up from germline, CDR1 is MNHEY and CDR2 is SVGAGI. The chain's CDR3 is CASSYSGTGTYEQYF. Here the CDR3 DNA reads TGTGCCAGCAGTTACTCAGGGACAGGAACCTACGAGCAGTACTTC.

This chain links TRBV11-2 with TRBJ2-3, with D perhaps matching TRBD2 (6 bases). Trimming stripped 5 bases from V and 1 base from J, with 10 bases between. The CDR3 is 14 residues long. Germline values: CDR1 SGHAT, CDR2 FQNNGV. The CDR3 DNA reads TGTGCCAGCAGCCAAGGCGGGGGCACAGATACGCAGTATTTT. It is translated as CASSQGGGTDTQYF.